The T cell receptor (beta chain) described here comes from a study of cytomegalovirus exposure and HLA in healthy donors. Study-wide results and limits: Accurate HLA-A and HLA-B prediction from TCR beta sequences was reported for most subjects.

The study ran its PCR with 60 Vbeta and 13 Jbeta primers. Data came from immunoSEQ multiplex PCR; TCRdb stores just in-frame clones and leaves some out. Seen here are about 68,000 clones, over 75% observed once, and the top ten hold 5% to 8.5%. Turning to this clone: Its antigen is as yet unknown.

Trimming removed 4 bases from V and 4 bases from J, with 18 bases in between. Germline values: CDR1 SGHRS, CDR2 YFSETQ. This CDR3 has 16 amino acids. The clonotype comes from a human donor in good health. The sequenced sample consisted of PBMCs. The chain uses TRBV5-1 and TRBJ2-1; D is undetermined. The CDR3 loop reads CASSQAGSANYNEQFF. The CDR3 DNA reads TGCGCCAGCAGCCAAGCCGGGTCCGCAAATTACAATGAGCAGTTCTTC.